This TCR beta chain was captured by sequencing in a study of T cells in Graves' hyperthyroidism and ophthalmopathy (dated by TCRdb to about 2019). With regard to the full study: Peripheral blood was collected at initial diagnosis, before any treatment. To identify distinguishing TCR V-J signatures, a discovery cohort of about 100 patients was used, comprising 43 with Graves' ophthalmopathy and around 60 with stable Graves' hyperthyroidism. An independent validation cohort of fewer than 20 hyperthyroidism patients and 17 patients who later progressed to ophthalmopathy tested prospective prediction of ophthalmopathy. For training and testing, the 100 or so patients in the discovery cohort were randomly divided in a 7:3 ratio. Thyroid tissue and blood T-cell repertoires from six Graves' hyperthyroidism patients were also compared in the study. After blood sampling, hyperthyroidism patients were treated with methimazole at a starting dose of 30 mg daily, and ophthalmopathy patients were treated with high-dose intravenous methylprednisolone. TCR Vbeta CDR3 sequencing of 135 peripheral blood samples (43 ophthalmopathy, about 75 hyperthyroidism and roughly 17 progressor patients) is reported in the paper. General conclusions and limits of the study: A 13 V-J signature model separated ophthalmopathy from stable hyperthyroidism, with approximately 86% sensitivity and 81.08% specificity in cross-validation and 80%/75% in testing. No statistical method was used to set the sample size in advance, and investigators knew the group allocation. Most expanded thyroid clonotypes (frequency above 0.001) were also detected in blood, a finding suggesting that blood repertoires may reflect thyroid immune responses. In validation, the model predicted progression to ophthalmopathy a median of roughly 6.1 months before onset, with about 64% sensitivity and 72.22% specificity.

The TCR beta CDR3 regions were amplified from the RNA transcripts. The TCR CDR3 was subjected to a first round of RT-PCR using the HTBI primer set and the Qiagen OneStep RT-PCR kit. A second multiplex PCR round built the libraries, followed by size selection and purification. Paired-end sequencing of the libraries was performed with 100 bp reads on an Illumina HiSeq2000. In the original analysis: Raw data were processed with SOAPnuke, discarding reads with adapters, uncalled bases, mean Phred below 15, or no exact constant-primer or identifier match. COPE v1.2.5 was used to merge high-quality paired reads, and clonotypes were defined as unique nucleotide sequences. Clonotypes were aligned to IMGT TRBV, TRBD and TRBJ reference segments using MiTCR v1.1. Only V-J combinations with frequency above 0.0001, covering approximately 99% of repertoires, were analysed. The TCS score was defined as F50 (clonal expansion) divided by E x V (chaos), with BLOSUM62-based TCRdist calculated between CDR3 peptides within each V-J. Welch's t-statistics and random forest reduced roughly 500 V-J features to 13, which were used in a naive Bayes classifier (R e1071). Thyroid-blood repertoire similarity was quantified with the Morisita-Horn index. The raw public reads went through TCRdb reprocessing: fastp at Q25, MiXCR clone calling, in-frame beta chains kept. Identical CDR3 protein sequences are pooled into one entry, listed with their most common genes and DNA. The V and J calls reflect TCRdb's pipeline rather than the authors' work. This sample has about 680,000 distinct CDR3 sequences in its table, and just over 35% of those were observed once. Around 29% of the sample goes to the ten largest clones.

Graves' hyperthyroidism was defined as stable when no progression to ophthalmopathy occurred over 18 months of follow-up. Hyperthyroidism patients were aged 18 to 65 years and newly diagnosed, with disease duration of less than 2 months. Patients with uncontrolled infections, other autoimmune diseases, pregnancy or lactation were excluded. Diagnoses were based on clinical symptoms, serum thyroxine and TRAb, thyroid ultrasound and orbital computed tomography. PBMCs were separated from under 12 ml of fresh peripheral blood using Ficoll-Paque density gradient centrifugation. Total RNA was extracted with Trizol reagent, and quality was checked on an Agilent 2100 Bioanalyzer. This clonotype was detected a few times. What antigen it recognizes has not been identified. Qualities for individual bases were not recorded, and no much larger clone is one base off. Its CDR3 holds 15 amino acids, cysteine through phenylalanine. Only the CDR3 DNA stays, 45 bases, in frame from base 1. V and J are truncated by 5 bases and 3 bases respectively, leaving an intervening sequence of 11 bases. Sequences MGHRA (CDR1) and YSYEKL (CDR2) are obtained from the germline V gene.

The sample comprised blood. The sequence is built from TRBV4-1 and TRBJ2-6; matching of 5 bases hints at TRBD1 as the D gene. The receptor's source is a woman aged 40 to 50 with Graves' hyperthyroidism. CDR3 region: CASSFEGVGANVLTF. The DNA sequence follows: TGCGCCAGCAGCTTCGAAGGGGTTGGGGCCAACGTCCTGACTTTC.